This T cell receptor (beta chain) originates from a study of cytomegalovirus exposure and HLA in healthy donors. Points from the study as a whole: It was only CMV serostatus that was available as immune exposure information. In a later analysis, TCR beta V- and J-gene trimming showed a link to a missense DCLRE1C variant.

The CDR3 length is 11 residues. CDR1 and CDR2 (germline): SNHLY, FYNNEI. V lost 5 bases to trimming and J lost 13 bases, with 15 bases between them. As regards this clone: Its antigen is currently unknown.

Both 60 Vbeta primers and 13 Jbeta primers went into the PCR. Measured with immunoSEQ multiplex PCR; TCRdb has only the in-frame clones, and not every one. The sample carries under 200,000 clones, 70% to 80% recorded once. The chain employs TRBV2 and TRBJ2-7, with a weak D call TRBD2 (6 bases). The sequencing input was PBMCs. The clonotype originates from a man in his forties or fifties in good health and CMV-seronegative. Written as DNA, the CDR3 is TGTGCCAGCAGTAATTATGTGGAGGGATACTTC. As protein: CASSNYVEGYF.